This T cell receptor beta chain was profiled in a study of T cell responses to AZD1222 COVID-19 vaccine. Sequencing was performed with immunoSEQ multiplex PCR; in TCRdb, only in-frame clones are kept and a portion is missing. Of around 67,000 clones in the sample, about four fifths were seen once. Germline V gene data show CDR1 as MNHEY and CDR2 as SVGAGI. Losses at the gene ends were 6 bases for V and 6 bases for J; bases not matched to a gene: 9. The CDR3 length is 15 residues. The sample consisted of peripheral blood, taken 28 days after the second AZD1222 dose. The source of this sequence is an adult who received the AZD1222 COVID-19 vaccine. This chain connects TRBV6-5 to TRBJ2-1, with 9 bases fitting TRBD2. The CDR3: CASRSAGGPANEQFF. The CDR3 DNA reads as TGTGCCAGCAGATCCGCGGGGGGGCCCGCCAATGAGCAGTTCTTC.